Below, 26 T cell receptor beta chains from the same sample are listed, as sequenced in a study of blood T cell repertoires in COVID-19. Clones were read by immunoSEQ multiplex PCR, and TCRdb kept only the in-frame ones, dropping some. The sample lists fewer than 300,000 clones, about 90% occurring once. The sample taken for sequencing was peripheral blood. Receptors originate from a woman aged 50 to 65 with acute or convalescent COVID-19.

As DNA, the CDR3 is TGCGCCAGCAGCCAAGAAGGTGCGGGACAGGGGGCTGAAAAACTGTTTTTT. This translates into CASSQEGAGQGAEKLFF. V and J are TRBV4-3 and TRBJ1-4; the match to TRBD1 covers 12 bases. The ends lost 0 bases at V and 7 bases at J; junction bases unmatched: 6. The CDR3 is made up of 17 amino acids. CDR1 LGHNA and CDR2 YSLEER come from the germline V gene.

The chain combines TRBV19 with TRBJ2-3; TRBD2 might be the D (6 bases). The CDR3 spans 15 residues. Trimming removed 3 bases from V and 6 bases from J, with 16 bases in between. Germline CDR1 LNHDA, CDR2 SQIVND (reference sequence). Here the CDR3 DNA reads TGTGCCAGTAGTATGGGACTGGGCTCGGGCGATACGCAGTATTTT. It specifies CASSMGLGSGDTQYF.

V is TRBV9 and J is TRBJ2-1, with 11 bases matching TRBD2. J gave up 10 bases and V 0 bases, and 6 bases lay outside the gene matches. The CDR3 contains 15 residues. Germline lookup yields CDR1 SGDLS and CDR2 YYNGEE. As DNA, the CDR3 is TGTGCCAGCAGCGTAGTTACTAGCGGGAGTCGCGAGCAGTTCTTC. Translation: CASSVVTSGSREQFF.

This sequence joins TRBV25-1 and TRBJ2-1; D may be TRBD1 (7 bases). Germline V CDR1 and CDR2: MGHDK, SYGVNS. V was cut by 1 base and J by 7 bases, with 17 bases left in between. The CDR3 length is 16 residues. The CDR3 spells CASSESGDRDFNEQFF. DNA for the CDR3: TGTGCCAGCAGTGAATCGGGAGACAGGGACTTTAATGAGCAGTTCTTC. Supplemented by reference TRBV25-1 and TRBJ2-1, the full variable domain reads EADIYQTPRYLVIGTGKKITLECSQTMGHDKMYWYQQDPGMELHLIHYSYGVNSTEKGDLSSESTVSRIRTEHFPLTLESARPSHTSQYLCASSESGDRDFNEQFFGPGTRLTVL.

On this clone: The same CDR3 arises from other DNA sequences in this sample as well. CDR3 in DNA: TGTGCCAGCAGCCCGACAGGGTTACAAGAGACCCAGTACTTC. Protein sequence: CASSPTGLQETQYF. This chain joins TRBV7-3 and TRBJ2-5, with TRBD1 identical over 7 bases. This CDR3 is built from 14 residues. Germline assignment: CDR1 SGHTA and CDR2 FQGTGA. Losses at the gene ends were 5 bases for V and 2 bases for J; bases not matched to a gene: 5.

J is TRBJ2-3 and V is TRBV23-1; TRBD1 might be the D (8 bases). TRBV23-1 is assigned to the ORF class and has an uncertain function. This CDR3 spans 17 amino acids. Trimming pared 4 bases from V and 2 bases from J, leaving 19 bases between. In nucleotides, the CDR3 is TGCGCCAGCAGTCCCAGGGGGCGGGGGCCTATCACAGATACGCAGTATTTT. Translated: CASSPRGRGPITDTQYF.

The chain links TRBV5-1 to TRBJ2-3, with TRBD1 matching over 8 bases. The V and J ends lost 0 bases and 1 base, in that order; junction bases with no gene match: 7. The CDR3 extends over 17 amino acids. Germline V gene lookup returns CDR1 SGHRS and CDR2 YFSETQ. The DNA of the CDR3 is TGCGCCAGCAGCTTGGAAGCGCCGACAGGGGGCACAGATACGCAGTATTTT. Its translation: CASSLEAPTGGTDTQYF.

The J gene is TRBJ2-2, the V gene TRBV7-3; perhaps TRBD2 as D (5 bases). The CDR3 consists of 17 residues. V lost 1 base, J lost 1 base, and 13 bases lay in between. Looked up from germline, CDR1 is SGHTA and CDR2 is FQGTGA. The CDR3 reads CASSLRPAGLNTGELFF. For the CDR3, the DNA is TGTGCCAGCAGCTTAAGACCGGCGGGCTTGAACACCGGGGAGCTGTTTTTT.

This clone was detected only once. The rearrangement links TRBV4-1 to TRBJ1-3; D unresolved. The germline V gene has CDR1 MGHRA and CDR2 YSYEKL. Trimming removed 0 bases from V and 2 bases from J, with 8 bases in between. CDR3 length equals 15 residues. The CDR3 here is CASSQDGVAGNTIYF. In DNA form, the CDR3 reads TGCGCCAGCAGCCAAGATGGAGTTGCTGGAAACACCATATATTTT.

This clone was seen a handful of times. This rearrangement joins TRBV28 to TRBJ2-1; 10 bases fit TRBD2. Germline V gene data show CDR1 as MDHEN and CDR2 as SYDVKM. The CDR3 extends over 15 amino acids. The V gene end was trimmed by 8 bases and the J gene end by 3 bases; junction bases not matched to a gene: 7. This chain's CDR3 is CASVLTSGIYNEQFF. The DNA for the CDR3 is TGTGCCAGCGTCCTTACTAGCGGGATCTACAATGAGCAGTTCTTC.

This clone appeared a single time. The V call is TRBV2, the J call TRBJ1-4; 9 bases are a match to TRBD1. The CDR3 extends over 16 amino acids. The J segment lost 4 bases and the V segment lost 0 bases, leaving 3 bases of the junction unmatched. The V gene's germline CDR1 is SNHLY and CDR2 FYNNEI. The CDR3 nucleotides read TGTGCCAGCAGTGAAGCCCCGGGACAGGGTAATGAAAAACTGTTTTTT. It specifies CASSEAPGQGNEKLFF.

The chain joins TRBV18 to TRBJ2-1; 9 nucleotides align to TRBD2. This CDR3 is 14 amino acids long. Trimming at V came to 6 bases and at J to 6 bases, leaving 6 bases not matched to a gene. CDR1 and CDR2 (germline): KGHSH, LQKENI. DNA of the CDR3: TGTGCCAGCTCCGGGACTAGCTCCCTCAATGAGCAGTTCTTC. Amino acids: CASSGTSSLNEQFF.

The sample holds one count of this clone. The genes are TRBV7-8 and TRBJ2-1; D is undetermined. This CDR3 has 18 residues. V gave up 5 bases and J gave up 3 bases, with 23 bases separating them. CDR1 and CDR2 from the germline V gene are SGHVS and FQNEAQ. The chain's CDR3 is CASSPTAIYKTGYNEQFF. The CDR3, as DNA: TGTGCCAGCAGCCCGACGGCCATTTACAAAACGGGCTACAATGAGCAGTTCTTC.

The chain joins TRBV5-5 to TRBJ1-3; D not resolved. The V gene lost 2 bases and the J gene lost 1 base, with 16 bases spanning the gap. The germline CDR1 and CDR2 sequences are SGHKS and YYEKEE (reference sequence). The CDR3 consists of 17 residues. In DNA form, the CDR3 reads TGTGCCAGCAGCTTTTCGCTCACAGCTTATTCTGGAAACACCATATATTTT. Its translation is CASSFSLTAYSGNTIYF.

The chain couples TRBV7-3 to TRBJ1-2; 9 bases align to TRBD1. This CDR3 contains 19 residues. Germline trimming cut 5 bases from V and 8 bases from J; bases unmatched to any gene: 24. In germline, CDR1 is SGHTA, CDR2 FQGTGA. Here the CDR3 reads CASSARPPGQGSLGGGYTF. Here the CDR3 DNA reads TGTGCCAGCAGCGCCAGGCCTCCGGGACAGGGCTCGTTAGGGGGAGGCTACACCTTC. Together with reference TRBV7-3 and TRBJ1-2, the CDR3 gives the full variable domain: GAGVSQTPSNKVTEKGKYVELRCDPISGHTALYWYRQSLGQGPEFLIYFQGTGAADDSGLPNDRFFAVRPEGSVSTLKIQRTERGDSAVYLCASSARPPGQGSLGGGYTFGSGTRLTVV.

This clone was seen a single time. This chain uses TRBV9 with TRBJ1-6; tentatively, D is TRBD1 (6 bases). V lost 2 bases and J lost 1, with 7 bases in between. The CDR3 is made up of 15 amino acids. CDR1 is SGDLS, CDR2 YYNGEE, per germline. This CDR3 is CASSVRGSYNSPLHF. In DNA form, the CDR3 reads TGTGCCAGCAGCGTCAGGGGTTCCTATAATTCACCCCTCCACTTT.

This chain joins TRBV27 and TRBJ1-1; 9 bases line up with TRBD1. The CDR3 totals 17 residues. CDR1 is MNHEY, CDR2 SMNVEV, per germline (reference sequence). J was trimmed by 6 bases and V by 5 bases; bases with no gene match: 16. The CDR3 sequence is CASSTPNYRGHKAEAFF. The CDR3 nucleotides are TGTGCCAGCAGTACCCCCAACTACAGGGGGCATAAAGCTGAAGCTTTCTTT.

The CDR3 DNA reads TGTGCCAGCAGGAAGGGGGGGACCTTTACCTACGAGCAGTACTTC. Translating it yields CASRKGGTFTYEQYF. The V gene is TRBV11-2, the J gene TRBJ2-7; tentatively, D is TRBD2 (7 bases). CDR3 length: 15 residues. CDR1 is SGHAT, CDR2 FQNNGV, per germline. The V and J ends lost 6 bases and 2 bases respectively, with 17 bases between them.

Concerning this clone: Other nucleotide sequences in the sample specify the same CDR3. The rearrangement uses TRBV24-1 and TRBJ2-7, with 8 nucleotides matching TRBD1. Germline V gene lookup returns CDR1 KGHDR and CDR2 SFDVKD. The CDR3 consists of 15 residues. V shed 4 bases, J shed 0 bases, and the junction held 4 bases outside the gene matches. The CDR3 nucleotides read TGTGCCACCAGTGACCCCGGACAGGGCTCCTACGAGCAGTACTTC. The encoded protein is CATSDPGQGSYEQYF.

The chain combines TRBV10-1 with TRBJ2-3; no reliable D call. The germline CDR1 and CDR2 sequences are WNHNN and SYGVQD (reference sequence). Trimming cost V 8 bases and J 4 bases, with 4 bases left between them. The CDR3 covers 10 residues. In DNA form, the CDR3 reads TGCGCCAGCGGAGCAGATACGCAGTATTTT. Protein sequence: CASGADTQYF.

The chain combines TRBV18 with TRBJ2-5, with D possibly matching TRBD1 (6 bases). Trimming cost V 5 bases and J 2 bases, with 12 bases left between them. The germline gives CDR1 KGHSH, CDR2 LQKENI. The CDR3 extends over 14 amino acids. CDR3: CASSTGLGQETQYF. The CDR3 nucleotides read TGTGCCAGCTCAACAGGGTTGGGACAAGAGACCCAGTACTTC. Based on the CDR3 plus reference TRBV18 and TRBJ2-5, the full variable domain is NAGVMQNPRHLVRRRGQEARLRCSPMKGHSHVYWYRQLPEEGLKFMVYLQKENIIDESGMPKERFSAEFPKEGPSILRIQQVVRGDSAAYFCASSTGLGQETQYFGPGTRLLVL.

The genes are TRBV2 and TRBJ1-1; 7 bases align to TRBD1. The V gene end was trimmed by 1 base and the J gene end by 11 bases; junction bases not matched to a gene: 7. This CDR3 contains 13 residues. Germline lookup yields CDR1 SNHLY and CDR2 FYNNEI. In nucleotides, the CDR3 is TGTGCCAGCAGTGAAGAGGCAGGGGGAACGGCTTTCTTT. Translation gives CASSEEAGGTAFF.

The chain uses TRBV27 and TRBJ1-3; a weak D match, TRBD1 (5 bases). Germline CDR1 MNHEY, CDR2 SMNVEV (reference sequence). V gave up 6 bases and J gave up 2 bases, with 8 bases separating them. The CDR3 covers 13 residues. The CDR3 loop is CASRGLAGNTIYF. In nucleotides, the CDR3 is TGTGCCAGCAGGGGGCTAGCTGGAAACACCATATATTTT.

The chain employs TRBV28 and TRBJ1-3, with TRBD1 as a possible D gene (5 bases). Trimming took 3 bases from V and 3 from J, leaving 15 bases between them. The germline V gene has CDR1 MDHEN and CDR2 SYDVKM. This CDR3 contains 16 residues. The CDR3 sequence: CASSFARIRDGNTIYF. The CDR3 DNA follows: TGTGCCAGCAGTTTCGCGAGGATCAGGGATGGAAACACCATATATTTT.

The chain couples TRBV5-1 to TRBJ2-1; 7 bases match TRBD2. This CDR3 has 17 amino acids. V shed 0 bases and J 2 bases; nucleotides not matched to a gene: 8. CDR1 is SGHRS, CDR2 YFSETQ, per germline. The CDR3 nucleotides are TGCGCCAGCAGCTTGGACGAGCGGGAAGGAGCCTACAATGAGCAGTTCTTC. This translates into CASSLDEREGAYNEQFF.

CDR3 sequence reads: CASSHSTGVTPNYGYTF. The CDR3 DNA sequence: TGTGCCAGCTCACACTCGACAGGGGTCACACCTAACTATGGCTACACCTTC. The chain uses TRBV18 and TRBJ1-2, with TRBD1 matching 8 bases. J lost 0 bases, V lost 4 bases, and 10 bases had no gene match. Germline V gene lookup returns CDR1 KGHSH and CDR2 LQKENI. The CDR3 consists of 17 residues.